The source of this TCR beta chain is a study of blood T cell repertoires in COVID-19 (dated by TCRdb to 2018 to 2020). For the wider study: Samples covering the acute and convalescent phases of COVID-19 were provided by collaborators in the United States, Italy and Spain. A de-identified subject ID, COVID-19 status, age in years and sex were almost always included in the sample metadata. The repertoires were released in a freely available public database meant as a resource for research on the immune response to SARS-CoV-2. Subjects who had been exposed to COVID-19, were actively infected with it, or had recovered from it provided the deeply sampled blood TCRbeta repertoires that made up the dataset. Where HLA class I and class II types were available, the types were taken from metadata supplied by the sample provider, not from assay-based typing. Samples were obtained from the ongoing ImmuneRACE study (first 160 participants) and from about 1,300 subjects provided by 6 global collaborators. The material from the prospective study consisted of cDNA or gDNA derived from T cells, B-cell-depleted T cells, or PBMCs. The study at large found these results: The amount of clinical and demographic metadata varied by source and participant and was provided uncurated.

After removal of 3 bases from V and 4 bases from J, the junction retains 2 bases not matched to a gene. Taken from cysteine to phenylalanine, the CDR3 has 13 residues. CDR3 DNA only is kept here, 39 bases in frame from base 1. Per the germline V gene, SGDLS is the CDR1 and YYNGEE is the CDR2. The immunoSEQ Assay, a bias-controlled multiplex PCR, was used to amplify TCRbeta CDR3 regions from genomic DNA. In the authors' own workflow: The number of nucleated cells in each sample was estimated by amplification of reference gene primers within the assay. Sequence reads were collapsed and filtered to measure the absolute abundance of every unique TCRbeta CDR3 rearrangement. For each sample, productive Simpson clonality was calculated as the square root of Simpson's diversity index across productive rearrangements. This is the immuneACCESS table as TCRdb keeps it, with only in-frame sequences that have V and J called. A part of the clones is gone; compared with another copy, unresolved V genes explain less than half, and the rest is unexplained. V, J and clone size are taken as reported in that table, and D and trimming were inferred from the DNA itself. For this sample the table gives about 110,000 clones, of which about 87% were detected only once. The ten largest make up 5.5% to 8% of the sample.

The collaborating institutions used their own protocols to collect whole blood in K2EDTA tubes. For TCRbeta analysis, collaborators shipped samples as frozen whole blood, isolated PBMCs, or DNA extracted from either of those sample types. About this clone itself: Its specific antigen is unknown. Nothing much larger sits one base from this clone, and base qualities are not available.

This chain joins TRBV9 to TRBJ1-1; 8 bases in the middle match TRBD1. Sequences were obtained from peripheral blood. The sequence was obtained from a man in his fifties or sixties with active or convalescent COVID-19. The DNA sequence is TGTGCCAGCAGCGCCAGGGGGCCCACTGAAGCTTTCTTT. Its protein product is CASSARGPTEAFF.